Following are 4 T cell receptor beta chains from one sample sequenced in a study of T cells after yellow fever vaccination. TCRdb passed the 5' RACE reads through MiXCR, listing each CDR3 protein once. Of about 320,000 distinct CDR3 sequences in the sample, over 3.5% were seen once. Sequenced here: PBMCs, sampled 15 days after the yellow fever booster vaccination. The receptors stem from a young man who received the YFV17D yellow fever vaccine.

The sample holds a few counts of this clonotype. The gene calls are TRBV27 and TRBJ1-1; D remains unclear. V lost 2 bases and J lost 1, with 8 bases in between. CDR3 length: 14 amino acids. Germline V gene sequence: CDR1 MNHEY, CDR2 SMNVEV (reference sequence). This CDR3 is CASSLGVKNTEAFF. The CDR3 coding sequence is TGTGCCAGCAGTTTAGGGGTGAAGAACACTGAAGCTTTCTTT.

This clonotype was counted a few times. CDR3 sequence (DNA): TGCAGTGCTCCCGCCTGGCCTGGGCGGGGAGATACGCAGTATTTT. Its protein product is CSAPAWPGRGDTQYF. V and J are TRBV20-1 and TRBJ2-3, with D possibly being TRBD2 (6 bases). The CDR3 sequence is 15 residues long. The V gene lost 5 bases and the J gene lost 5 bases, with 20 bases spanning the gap. Germline V CDR1 and CDR2: DFQATT, SNEGSKA (reference sequence).

This clonotype was seen repeatedly, ten times or more. This rearrangement joins TRBV7-9 to TRBJ1-4; D may be TRBD1 (6 bases). The CDR3 has 13 residues. Trimming removed 5 bases from V and 12 bases from J, with 16 bases in between. CDR1 is SEHNR, CDR2 FQNEAQ, per germline (reference sequence). The CDR3 spells CASSPPPGVELFF. CDR3 DNA sequence: TGTGCCAGCAGCCCACCGCCAGGGGTGGAACTGTTTTTT.

This clonotype has a handful of counts. This chain uses TRBV7-2 with TRBJ2-3, with D possibly being TRBD1 or TRBD2 (6 bases each). CDR3 length: 17 amino acids. V was shortened by 6 bases and J by 2 bases, with 21 bases between the two germline ends. Germline values: CDR1 SGHTA, CDR2 FQGNSA. The CDR3 region is CASSRIQGRIYTDTQYF. CDR3 sequence (DNA): TGTGCCAGCAGTCGTATTCAGGGGAGGATTTACACAGATACGCAGTATTTT.